This record concerns one TCR beta chain sequence. Its antigen is unknown. No qualities accompany the bases; no much larger clone lies one base away. At diagnosis, tumor, uninvolved tumor-adjacent lung and peripheral blood were collected and then preserved as a mix of FFPE and fresh-frozen material. Blood samples were analyzed as peripheral blood mononuclear cells for TCR repertoire profiling. This specimen comes from a study of T cells in localized non-small cell lung cancer (dated by TCRdb to about 2020). Broadly, across the study: The study analyzed T cell repertoires of roughly 220 early-stage NSCLC patients, comparing tumors and uninvolved tumor-adjacent lungs. All 240 or so NSCLC patients in the cohort were treatment-naive and had localized lung tumors that were resected. The mean age of the NSCLC patients was 60 to 85 years, with 120 to 150 men and around 100 women.

General findings and caveats noted by the study authors: Longer overall survival was associated with higher T cell density in blood, whereas shorter survival was associated with higher clonality in adjacent lung. The highest T cell clonality was observed in uninvolved tumor-adjacent lung, where clonality exceeded that of tumor, suggesting that antigenic responses were more focused in uninvolved tumor-adjacent lung. Because multi-region sequencing of the tumors was not done, intratumor heterogeneity could not be ruled out. Because the study design was exploratory, TCR variables were selected using unadjusted p-values without false-discovery rate correction. A median of 57 of the top 100 tumor clones were detected in paired uninvolved adjacent lung, and 28 of these tumor clones were also found among the top 100 clones of the paired uninvolved adjacent lung.

The immunoSEQ Assay was used to sequence TCR beta CDR3 regions from DNA. As for the original processing: T cell density was computed as TCR beta template counts normalized to usable DNA estimated by amplifying housekeeping genes. Richness was estimated with the preseqR package, extrapolating to 400,000 templates for PBMC samples and 120,000 templates for tissue samples. Clonality was defined as one minus Pielou's evenness. Tissue-enriched TCRs were identified by differential abundance testing using productive amino-acid clonotypes, minimum total count 5 and alpha 0.1. The Jaccard Index and the Morisita Overlap Index were used to measure repertoire overlap between compartments. TCR beta CDR3s were clustered by GLIPH together with public tetramer-defined viral CDR3s, and at least three viral sequences plus V-gene enrichment were required for viral motifs. Imported from immuneACCESS, the table was reduced by TCRdb to in-frame sequences with V and J called. These copies leave out some clones; in studies compared against another copy, an unresolved V gene accounts for under half, and the cause of the remainder is not known. Clone size and V and J calls were adopted from that table, with D and trimming inferred from the DNA. In this sample the table shows 40,000 to 65,000 clones, more than 75% of which occur a single time. 16% of the sample rests with the top ten.

This sample comprised PBMCs, obtained before any cancer treatment. The source of this sequence is a female donor with stage II lung adenocarcinoma.

The CDR3 corresponds to CASSQRIQGSEKLFF. The sequenced DNA is TGTGCCAGCAGCCAAAGGATCCAGGGAAGTGAAAAACTGTTTTTT. This chain joins TRBV4-2 to TRBJ1-4; the D segment could be TRBD1, given 5 matching bases. V gives up 2 bases and J gives up 7 bases, and the segment between their germline ends measures 14 bases. According to the germline V gene, CDR1 reads LGHNA and CDR2 reads YNFKEQ. The CDR3 has 15 amino acids, counting the end cysteine and phenylalanine. The sequence is cut down to CDR3 DNA, 45 bases in frame from base 1.